The T cell receptor beta chain under discussion was sequenced for a study of T cell changes during pregnancy in multiple sclerosis. This CDR3 has 10 residues. Germline CDR1 and CDR2: DFQATT and SNEGSKA (reference sequence). V lost 3 bases to trimming and J lost 7 bases, with 6 bases between them. The protocol was immunoSEQ multiplex PCR, while the TCRdb copy is restricted to in-frame clones and leaves out a portion. The table has 90,000 or so clones, 91% seen once; the top ten hold approximately 3.3%. This sequence originates from a female donor in good health, serving as a control in a pregnancy study. Some clones in this sample may be carry-over from other donors' samples. This chain uses TRBV20-1 with TRBJ1-2; D is undetermined. The starting material was PBMCs, obtained in the first trimester of pregnancy. The CDR3 bases are TGCAGTGCTAGTTACATTGGCTACACCTTC. As protein: CSASYIGYTF.